Following are 12 T cell receptor beta chains from one sample sequenced in a study of CD8 T cells in ankylosing spondylitis. TCRdb itself ran the 5' RACE reads through MiXCR, one entry per CDR3 protein. The sample records about 360,000 distinct CDR3 sequences, roughly 15% being singletons. Sequencing was performed on blood, either unsorted or a sorted T cell fraction (not recorded which). Source of these receptors: a male donor with ankylosing spondylitis or in good health (not recorded which).

This clonotype has a count of ten or more. The V and J genes are TRBV24-1 and TRBJ2-7; the D is unclear. Germline lookup yields CDR1 KGHDR and CDR2 SFDVKD. The CDR3 spans 14 residues. Deletions cut 4 bases from V and 1 base from J, with 10 bases between. The CDR3 reads CATSEGSGSYEQYF. In nucleotides, the CDR3 is TGTGCCACCAGTGAGGGATCCGGTTCCTACGAGCAGTACTTC.

The rearrangement uses TRBV20-1 and TRBJ2-5; weak D call: TRBD2 (5 bases). The V end lost 5 bases, the J end lost 5 bases, and 15 bases lay between the germline ends. This CDR3 has 13 residues. CDR1 and CDR2 (germline): DFQATT, SNEGSKA (reference sequence). The chain's CDR3 is CSAPLPPGETQYF. The CDR3 coding sequence is TGCAGTGCTCCTCTCCCCCCGGGGGAGACCCAGTACTTC.

This clonotype was observed a handful of times. V is TRBV5-1 and J is TRBJ1-4, with D maybe TRBD1 (5 bases). This CDR3 is built from 14 residues. The V end lost 0 bases, the J end lost 5 bases, and 8 bases lay between the germline ends. Germline loops: CDR1 SGHRS, CDR2 YFSETQ. CDR3 DNA: TGCGCCAGCAGCTTGGACAGGACGAATGAAAAACTGTTTTTT. Its translation is CASSLDRTNEKLFF.

The chain joins TRBV9 to TRBJ1-2; D remains unclear. V lost 4 bases to trimming and J lost 2 bases, with 12 bases between them. This CDR3 spans 14 amino acids. Germline values: CDR1 SGDLS, CDR2 YYNGEE. CDR3 protein: CASSPGAENYGYTF. The CDR3 nucleotides read TGTGCCAGCAGCCCCGGTGCAGAAAACTATGGCTACACCTTC.

This clonotype appeared many times. The V gene is TRBV5-1, the J gene TRBJ2-3; D possibly corresponds to TRBD2 (5 bases). Per germline, CDR1 SGHRS and CDR2 YFSETQ. Trimming took 0 bases from V and 6 from J, leaving 14 bases between them. This CDR3 spans 15 amino acids. The CDR3 bases are TGCGCCAGCAGCTTGGCCCCGGGAAGAGACGATACGCAGTATTTT. This encodes CASSLAPGRDDTQYF.

The rearrangement joins TRBV5-1 to TRBJ2-4; 9 positions agree with TRBD2. The V gene end was trimmed by 0 bases and the J gene end by 2 bases; junction bases not matched to a gene: 6. Germline CDR1 SGHRS, CDR2 YFSETQ. The CDR3 consists of 17 residues. CDR3 sequence reads: CASSLDAAGGPKNIQYF. Here the CDR3 DNA reads TGCGCCAGCAGCTTGGACGCGGCGGGAGGGCCCAAAAACATTCAGTACTTC.

This clonotype was detected a few times. V and J are TRBV11-1 and TRBJ2-7; tentatively, D is TRBD1 (5 bases). CDR3 size: 14 residues. Trimming took off 0 bases at V and 2 bases at J, with 8 bases between the two ends. CDR1 and CDR2 (germline): SGHAT, FQDESV (reference sequence). The CDR3 region has the DNA TGTGCCAGCAGCTTAGCAGGGGAAGCCTACGAGCAGTACTTC. It encodes CASSLAGEAYEQYF.

The rearrangement joins TRBV20-1 to TRBJ1-2, with D unresolved. Germline values: CDR1 DFQATT, CDR2 SNEGSKA (reference sequence). This CDR3 spans 11 amino acids. V lost 4 bases to trimming and J lost 4 bases, with 7 bases between them. The CDR3 region has the DNA TGCAGTGCTACCCGAGGCTATGGCTACACCTTC. Protein: CSATRGYGYTF.

The sample holds one count of this clonotype. V is TRBV11-3 and J is TRBJ2-2, with TRBD2 matching 9 bases. Trimming took 6 bases from V and 5 from J; bases not matched to a gene: 7. Per the germline V gene, CDR1 is SGHNT and CDR2 is YENEEA. The CDR3 runs to 15 residues. The DNA for the CDR3 is TGTGCCAGCAGTCTTAGCGGGAGTGATACCGGGGAGCTGTTTTTT. Protein sequence: CASSLSGSDTGELFF.

This clonotype appeared a few times. CDR3 in amino acids: CASHKGQGQTDTQYF. CDR3 DNA sequence: TGCGCCAGCCACAAGGGACAGGGCCAGACAGATACGCAGTATTTT. This chain uses TRBV5-1 with TRBJ2-3; 9 bases are shared with TRBD1. The CDR3 consists of 15 residues. Germline-derived CDR1 and CDR2 are SGHRS and YFSETQ. The junction had 9 bases not matched to a gene; V was cut back by 7 bases and J by 3 bases.

The CDR3 protein is CASSSGQQGYNEQFF. The DNA for the CDR3 is TGCGCCAGCAGCTCGGGACAGCAAGGGTACAATGAGCAGTTCTTC. V usage is TRBV5-1 and J usage is TRBJ2-1; TRBD1 matches 7 bases. V gave up 3 bases and J gave up 4 bases; unmatched junction bases: 7. The CDR3 is 15 residues long. Germline V gene sequence: CDR1 SGHRS, CDR2 YFSETQ.

This clonotype turned up a few times. The chain carries TRBV5-1 and TRBJ2-1; D not resolved. Germline CDR1 SGHRS, CDR2 YFSETQ. The V end lost 4 bases, the J end lost 9 bases, and 11 bases lay between the germline ends. The CDR3 is made up of 12 amino acids. The CDR3 bases are TGCGCCAGCAGCCCCGGGCTAGTTGAGCAGTTCTTC. This encodes CASSPGLVEQFF.